The 15 T cell receptor beta chains presented below share a single source sample, sequenced in a study of OX40 agonist ivuxolimab in advanced cancers. Some clones are missing from TCRdb's copy, which holds only in-frame ones; the method was immunoSEQ multiplex PCR. The profile shows roughly 72,000 clones, 90% to 95% of them singletons. This material consisted of CD4+ or CD8+ T cells sorted from blood, taken in a trial of the OX40 agonist ivuxolimab. The receptors here all came from an adult with an advanced solid tumor such as melanoma, head and neck, liver or kidney cancer.

The CDR3 region has the DNA TGTGCCAGCAGTGCGGAGGGGGGTTTGAACATTCAGTACTTC. Translating it yields CASSAEGGLNIQYF. This chain uses TRBV2 with TRBJ2-4; tentatively, D is TRBD1 or TRBD2 (6 bases each). This CDR3 is built from 14 residues. V was shortened by 4 bases and J by 7 bases, with 14 bases between the two germline ends. From germline, CDR1 is SNHLY and CDR2 FYNNEI.

In this sample, this clone turned up once. The chain has TRBV4-1 and TRBJ2-7; 7 nucleotides agree with TRBD1. Per the germline V gene, CDR1 is MGHRA and CDR2 is YSYEKL. Unmatched junction bases numbered 9, after V lost 0 bases and J lost 4 bases. The length of the CDR3 is 16 residues. The CDR3: CASSQDSETGSYEQYF. DNA of the CDR3: TGCGCCAGCAGCCAAGATTCAGAGACAGGGTCGTACGAGCAGTACTTC.

V and J are TRBV28 and TRBJ1-5; possible D gene TRBD1, 6 bases. This CDR3 region has 14 residues. From germline, CDR1 is MDHEN and CDR2 SYDVKM. V was trimmed by 6 bases and J by 4 bases, leaving 13 bases between them. CDR3 coding DNA: TGTGCCAGCAGGTTTGGGGGGGCGAATCAGCCCCAGCATTTT. Translated: CASRFGGANQPQHF.

This chain links TRBV5-8 with TRBJ2-1, with D perhaps TRBD2 (9 bases). Germline CDR1 is SGHTS and CDR2 is YDEGEE. Trimming removed 7 bases from V and 10 bases from J, with 24 bases in between. The CDR3 is made up of 15 amino acids. The CDR3 DNA reads as TGTGCCAGCCCCCAGGGGGCGGGGGGGTTTTGGGAGCAGTTCTTC. It specifies CASPQGAGGFWEQFF.

The chain links TRBV7-9 to TRBJ2-2; D might be TRBD2 (6 bases). With 0 bases removed from V and 0 bases from J, the gap between germline ends came to 8 bases. Germline V CDR1 and CDR2: SEHNR, FQNEAQ (reference sequence). The CDR3 totals 16 residues. The CDR3 loop reads CASSLAGGPNTGELFF. The DNA of the CDR3 is TGTGCCAGCAGCTTAGCGGGGGGACCGAACACCGGGGAGCTGTTTTTT.

In this sample, this clone turned up a few times. V gene TRBV6-5 combines with J gene TRBJ1-1; D call uncertain. V was clipped by 2 bases and J by 1 base, with 5 bases between them. CDR3 length: 13 residues. Germline loops: CDR1 MNHEY, CDR2 SVGAGI. CDR3 DNA: TGTGCCAGCAGTTACAAGGGGAACACTGAAGCTTTCTTT. Its protein is CASSYKGNTEAFF.

The chain has TRBV6-5 and TRBJ1-5; no clear D. Trimming removed 5 bases at V and 0 bases at J, with 8 bases between. Germline CDR1 MNHEY, CDR2 SVGAGI. The CDR3 sequence is 14 residues long. CDR3 region: CASSERGSNQPQHF. The CDR3 DNA follows: TGTGCCAGCAGTGAACGGGGTAGCAATCAGCCCCAGCATTTT.

This chain uses TRBV14 with TRBJ1-2, with D uncertain. The CDR3 length is 15 residues. V shed 0 bases and J shed 14 bases, with 22 bases lying between them. From germline, CDR1 is SGHDN and CDR2 FVKESK. DNA for the CDR3: TGTGCCAGCAGCCAAGAACACGGGGTCCCTATGGAAGGTACCTTC. Its protein is CASSQEHGVPMEGTF.

This rearrangement joins TRBV27 to TRBJ2-7, with D perhaps TRBD2 (6 bases). Deletions cut 6 bases from V and 7 bases from J, with 16 bases between. The CDR3 sequence is 13 residues long. From germline, CDR1 is MNHEY and CDR2 SMNVEV (reference sequence). The CDR3: CASSWDFRGEQYF. CDR3 DNA: TGTGCCAGCAGCTGGGACTTCCGGGGGGAGCAGTACTTC.

The chain employs TRBV7-2 and TRBJ2-3, with 9 positions matching TRBD1. V was clipped by 3 bases and J by 10 bases; unmatched bases: 5. Germline loops: CDR1 SGHTA, CDR2 FQGNSA. The CDR3 length is 13 residues. DNA of the CDR3: TGTGCCAGCAGCTTTTTACAGGGGGCTCCGCAGTATTTT. This gives the protein CASSFLQGAPQYF.

V gene TRBV5-6 combines with J gene TRBJ2-1; tentatively, D is TRBD2 (6 bases). Germline lookup yields CDR1 SGHDT and CDR2 YYEEEE. The CDR3 has 15 amino acids. Trimming removed 5 bases from V and 4 bases from J, with 16 bases in between. Here the CDR3 reads CASRLRDFLYNEQFF. In nucleotides, the CDR3 is TGTGCCAGCAGGCTTCGGGACTTCTTGTACAATGAGCAGTTCTTC.

On this clone itself: The junction shows a germline mismatch at one end, possibly a read error. The V call is TRBV5-4, the J call TRBJ2-7; 7 positions agree with TRBD1. Germline lookup yields CDR1 SGHNT and CDR2 YYREEE (reference sequence). This CDR3 contains 15 residues. CDR3 loop: CASSLAGQASYEQYF. DNA for the CDR3: TGTGCCAGCAGTTTGGCCGGACAGGCCTCCTACGAGCAGTACTTC.

The gene calls are TRBV7-6 and TRBJ1-1; D perhaps matches TRBD1 (5 bases). Germline V gives CDR1 SGHVS, CDR2 FNYEAQ. V was cut by 0 bases and J by 7 bases, with 15 bases left in between. The CDR3 has 15 amino acids. Here the CDR3 reads CASSLAQGQKVEAFF. In DNA form, the CDR3 reads TGTGCCAGCAGCTTAGCGCAGGGCCAGAAGGTTGAAGCTTTCTTT.

The chain links TRBV5-8 to TRBJ2-3, with 7 nucleotides matching TRBD1. This CDR3 has 14 amino acids. The trim removed 3 bases at V and 0 bases at J, leaving 1 base unmatched. Germline assignment: CDR1 SGHTS and CDR2 YDEGEE. CDR3 coding DNA: TGTGCCAGCAGCTCGACAGGGAGCACAGATACGCAGTATTTT. It translates to CASSSTGSTDTQYF.

The rearrangement joins TRBV11-2 to TRBJ2-3; D remains unclear. V was shortened by 5 bases and J by 5 bases, with 17 bases between the two germline ends. The germline V gene encodes CDR1 SGHAT and CDR2 FQNNGV. The length of the CDR3 is 15 residues. CDR3: CASSQFIPNRDTQYF. The DNA for the CDR3 is TGTGCCAGCAGCCAATTCATCCCCAATCGAGATACGCAGTATTTT.